Described below is a single TCR beta chain sequence and its context. A junction end diverges from the germline sequence, so it may reflect a read error. These data originate in a study of cytomegalovirus exposure and HLA in healthy donors. The CDR3 contains 14 residues. Germline assignment: CDR1 SGHNT and CDR2 YYREEE (reference sequence). Primers: 60 Vbeta forward and 13 Jbeta reverse. Some clones are missing from TCRdb's copy, which holds only in-frame ones; the method was immunoSEQ multiplex PCR. The table lists 140,000 to 150,000 clones, approximately 88% of them singletons, with roughly 0.5% in the top ten.

The sequence derives from a woman between 40 and 50 years old in good health and CMV-seronegative. This chain joins TRBV5-4 and TRBJ1-2; D uncertain. The sequencing input was PBMCs. CDR3 in DNA: TGTGCCAGCAGCTTGTATACGGGTAGCTATGGCTGCACCTTC. Translated, it gives CASSLYTGSYGCTF. Supplemented by reference TRBV5-4 and TRBJ1-2, the full variable domain reads ETGVTQSPTHLIKTRGQQVTLRCSSQSGHNTVSWYQQALGQGPQFIFQYYREEENGRGNFPPRFSGLQFPNYSSELNVNALELDDSALYLCASSLYTGSYGCTFGSGTRLTVV.